Shown below are 18 T cell receptor beta chains from a single sample sequenced in a study of T cells in localized non-small cell lung cancer. The assay was immunoSEQ multiplex PCR, and TCRdb's table has in-frame clones only and misses some. Altogether under 55,000 clones are present, around three quarters being singletons, with the ten largest covering about 4.6%. Sequenced material: PBMCs, taken before any cancer treatment. Source of these receptors: a woman aged 35-75 years with stage II lung adenocarcinoma.

The gene calls are TRBV7-2 and TRBJ2-3; 7 nucleotides match TRBD1. The V and J ends lost 8 bases and 5 bases, in that order; junction bases with no gene match: 4. This CDR3 comprises 12 residues. CDR1 is SGHTA, CDR2 FQGNSA, per germline. In nucleotides, the CDR3 is TGTGCCAGCGGCTCAGGGGGAGATACGCAGTATTTT. Residues: CASGSGGDTQYF.

The V call is TRBV4-2, the J call TRBJ2-2; D is perhaps TRBD1 (5 bases). The CDR3 runs to 17 residues. The V and J ends lost 0 bases and 0 bases respectively, with 11 bases between them. Germline-derived CDR1 and CDR2 are LGHNA and YNFKEQ. CDR3 loop: CASSQEVRASNTGELFF. CDR3 coding DNA: TGTGCCAGCAGCCAAGAGGTCAGGGCGTCGAACACCGGGGAGCTGTTTTTT.

J is TRBJ2-1 and V is TRBV6-4, with a weak D call TRBD1 (6 bases). Trimming left V 4 bases short and J 4 bases short, with 20 bases between. The germline V gene has CDR1 MRHNA and CDR2 SNTAGT. The CDR3 contains 17 residues. The CDR3 is CASSVRGQGSLYNEQFF. The DNA for the CDR3 is TGTGCCAGCAGTGTTAGGGGACAAGGGTCCTTATACAATGAGCAGTTCTTC.

This clone is a singleton in its sample. The chain recombines TRBV4-3 with TRBJ2-1; perhaps TRBD1 as D (5 bases). The CDR3 loop spans 17 amino acids. Per the germline V gene, CDR1 is LGHNA and CDR2 is YSLEER. V lost 2 bases to trimming and J lost 4 bases, with 18 bases between them. CDR3 sequence reads: CASSQSRGREPYNEQFF. The CDR3 region has the DNA TGCGCCAGCAGCCAATCCCGTGGCAGGGAACCTTACAATGAGCAGTTCTTC.

The chain links TRBV19 to TRBJ1-1; perhaps TRBD1 as D (5 bases). Germline-derived CDR1 and CDR2 are LNHDA and SQIVND (reference sequence). V lost 1 base and J 3 bases, leaving 18 bases between the germline ends. CDR3 size: 17 residues. In DNA form, the CDR3 reads TGTGCCAGTAGTATAGTAAGAAGGGGCGTTCTCGACACTGAAGCTTTCTTT. As protein: CASSIVRRGVLDTEAFF.

The genes are TRBV7-9 and TRBJ1-1, with D unresolved. Germline V gene sequence: CDR1 SEHNR, CDR2 FQNEAQ (reference sequence). Trimming took 5 bases from V and 1 from J, leaving 8 bases between them. The CDR3 totals 13 residues. The CDR3 protein is CASSPEGNTEAFF. In DNA, the CDR3 is TGTGCCAGCAGCCCAGAGGGGAACACTGAAGCTTTCTTT.

This clone was detected once. The chain couples TRBV29-1 to TRBJ1-6, with D tentatively TRBD1 (5 bases). CDR3 length: 14 residues. The germline V gene has CDR1 SQVTM and CDR2 ANQGSEA. Trimming removed 4 bases at V and 8 bases at J, with 15 bases between. The CDR3 DNA is TGCAGCGTTGGAGAGGGGCAGCTAGATTCACCCCTCCACTTT. Its protein is CSVGEGQLDSPLHF.

The chain employs TRBV6-5 and TRBJ2-1; D is unclear. Germline lookup yields CDR1 MNHEY and CDR2 SVGAGI. Between the trimmed V and J ends, which lost 0 bases and 5 bases, there was a span of 5 bases. CDR3 length equals 13 residues. The CDR3 loop reads CASSYSANNEQFF. As DNA, the CDR3 is TGTGCCAGCAGTTACTCAGCGAACAATGAGCAGTTCTTC.

CDR3 region: CASSLAFGRVSDEQFF. CDR3 in DNA: TGTGCCAGCAGCTTGGCCTTTGGAAGGGTAAGCGATGAGCAGTTCTTC. The gene calls are TRBV5-6 and TRBJ2-1; the D is unclear. Germline assignment: CDR1 SGHDT and CDR2 YYEEEE. The CDR3 is 16 amino acids. V was pared by 0 bases and J by 8 bases, with 18 bases between.

The chain links TRBV5-5 to TRBJ2-6; TRBD2 agrees at 7 bases. Germline V CDR1 and CDR2: SGHKS, YYEKEE (reference sequence). V was clipped by 0 bases and J by 0 bases; unmatched bases: 0. The CDR3 totals 16 residues. The CDR3 reads CASSLAGGSGANVLTF. The CDR3 DNA sequence: TGTGCCAGCAGCTTGGCGGGGGGCTCTGGGGCCAACGTCCTGACTTTC. The full variable domain, in which reference TRBV5-5 and TRBJ2-6 provide the parts outside the CDR3, is DAGVTQSPTHLIKTRGQQVTLRCSPISGHKSVSWYQQVLGQGPQFIFQYYEKEERGRGNFPDRFSARQFPNYSSELNVNALLLGDSALYLCASSLAGGSGANVLTFGAGSRLTVL.

This clone was observed a single time. CDR3 amino acids: CASSLPGAANEQFF. CDR3 DNA sequence: TGTGCCAGCAGCTTACCGGGGGCTGCCAATGAGCAGTTCTTC. The chain is built from TRBV7-2 and TRBJ2-1; the D call may be TRBD1 or TRBD2 (6 bases each). The length of the CDR3 is 14 residues. Per the germline V gene, CDR1 is SGHTA and CDR2 is FQGNSA. V lost 2 bases to trimming and J lost 6 bases, with 11 bases between them.

The rearrangement uses TRBV13 and TRBJ1-4; the D is unclear. Germline CDR1 reads PRHDT; CDR2 reads FYEKMQ (reference sequence). The CDR3 loop spans 15 amino acids. V was clipped by 2 bases and J by 7 bases, with 14 bases between them. The chain's CDR3 is CASSLTRISGEKLFF. The CDR3 bases are TGTGCCAGCAGCTTAACGAGGATCTCCGGTGAAAAACTGTTTTTT.

The gene calls are TRBV7-2 and TRBJ2-1, with D perhaps assigned TRBD1 or TRBD2 (5 bases each). The V gene's germline CDR1 is SGHTA and CDR2 FQGNSA. V lost 1 base and J 9 bases, leaving 10 bases between the germline ends. This CDR3 spans 13 amino acids. The CDR3 DNA is TGTGCCAGCAGCTTAGGGGGGTACGGTGAGCAGTTCTTC. Its protein is CASSLGGYGEQFF.

The V call is TRBV10-2, the J call TRBJ1-1; a weak D match, TRBD1 (6 bases). Trimming removed 6 bases from V and 4 bases from J, with 18 bases in between. This CDR3 has 15 amino acids. In germline, CDR1 is WSHSY, CDR2 SAAADI. This CDR3 reads CASRPRGRGSTEAFF. CDR3 bases: TGCGCCAGCAGACCTCGGGGGAGGGGGAGCACTGAAGCTTTCTTT.

V gene TRBV6-5 combines with J gene TRBJ2-5; D not resolved. Germline CDR1 reads MNHEY; CDR2 reads SVGAGI. V was pared by 6 bases and J by 7 bases, with 18 bases between. This CDR3 is built from 14 residues. CDR3 residues: CASSPSQAVGTQYF. DNA for the CDR3: TGTGCCAGCAGCCCGTCGCAGGCCGTTGGGACCCAGTACTTC.

V usage is TRBV28 and J usage is TRBJ1-5; D is undetermined. The CDR3 is 14 amino acids. The ends were cut back, 7 bases at V and 4 bases at J, with 14 bases in the middle. CDR1 is MDHEN, CDR2 SYDVKM, per germline. CDR3 residues: CASTQSARNQPQHF. The CDR3 nucleotides are TGTGCCAGCACCCAGAGTGCACGGAATCAGCCCCAGCATTTT. Full variable domain (outside the CDR3, taken from reference TRBV28 and TRBJ1-5): DVKVTQSSRYLVKRTGEKVFLECVQDMDHENMFWYRQDPGLGLRLIYFSYDVKMKEKGDIPEGYSVSREKKERFSLILESASTNQTSMYLCASTQSARNQPQHFGDGTRLSIL.

This chain connects TRBV27 to TRBJ1-3; tentative D call: TRBD1 (6 bases). Germline V gene sequence: CDR1 MNHEY, CDR2 SMNVEV (reference sequence). Deletions cut 0 bases from V and 8 bases from J, with 11 bases between. The CDR3 length is 14 residues. The CDR3 sequence is CASSLSAGVDTIYF. The DNA for the CDR3 is TGTGCCAGCAGTTTATCCGCAGGGGTCGACACCATATATTTT.

The rearrangement joins TRBV28 to TRBJ2-7, with D tentatively TRBD1 or TRBD2 (5 bases each). Deletions cut 5 bases from V and 9 bases from J, with 14 bases between. The CDR3 contains 12 residues. The germline V gene encodes CDR1 MDHEN and CDR2 SYDVKM. Here the CDR3 reads CASSPPGRRQYF. CDR3 in DNA: TGTGCCAGCAGTCCACCGGGACGGAGGCAGTACTTC. The full variable domain, completed using reference TRBV28 and TRBJ2-7, is DVKVTQSSRYLVKRTGEKVFLECVQDMDHENMFWYRQDPGLGLRLIYFSYDVKMKEKGDIPEGYSVSREKKERFSLILESASTNQTSMYLCASSPPGRRQYFGPGTRLTVT.